This T cell receptor (beta chain) emerged from a study of identical twins. With regard to this clonotype: Its specificity is not known.

The study, taken as a whole, reports: Within monozygotic twins, out-of-frame TCR alpha sharing was underestimated by the models.

TCRdb itself ran the 5' RACE reads through MiXCR, one entry per CDR3 protein. The data contain under 500,000 distinct CDR3 sequences, around 15% of them singletons. From germline, CDR1 is SQVTM and CDR2 ANQGSEA. The CDR3 covers 13 residues. V lost 4 bases to trimming and J lost 2 bases, with 8 bases between them. The data also belong to a second study, concerning yellow fever vaccine responses in identical twins.

This TCR was recovered from a woman aged 18 to 35 in good health. This rearrangement joins TRBV29-1 to TRBJ2-2; D is ambiguous. The material sequenced was CD4+ T cells sorted from blood. CDR3 in amino acids: CSVVRRNTGELFF. DNA for the CDR3: TGCAGCGTTGTCCGGCGTAACACCGGGGAGCTGTTTTTT.